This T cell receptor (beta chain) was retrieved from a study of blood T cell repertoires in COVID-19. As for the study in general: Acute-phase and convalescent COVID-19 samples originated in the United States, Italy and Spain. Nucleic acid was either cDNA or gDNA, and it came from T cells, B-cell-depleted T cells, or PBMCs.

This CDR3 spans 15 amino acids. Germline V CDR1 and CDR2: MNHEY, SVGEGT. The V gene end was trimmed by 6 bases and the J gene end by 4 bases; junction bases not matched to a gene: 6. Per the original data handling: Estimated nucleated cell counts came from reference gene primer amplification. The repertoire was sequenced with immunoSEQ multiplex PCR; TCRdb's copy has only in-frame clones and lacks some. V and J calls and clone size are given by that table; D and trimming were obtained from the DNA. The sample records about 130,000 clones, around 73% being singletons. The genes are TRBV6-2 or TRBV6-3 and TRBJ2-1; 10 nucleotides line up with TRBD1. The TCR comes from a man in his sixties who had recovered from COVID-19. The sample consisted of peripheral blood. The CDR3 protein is CASSQGTGDYNEQFF. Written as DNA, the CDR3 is TGTGCCAGCAGCCAAGGGACAGGGGATTACAATGAGCAGTTCTTC.